A single TCR beta chain is shown here with its context. Its antigen is still unknown. The data originate from a study of OX40 agonist ivuxolimab in advanced cancers. Study in general: A history of anti-PD-1, anti-PD-L1 or anti-CTLA-4 therapy was acceptable, and more than 30% had some. General study results and limits: Expanded clones were, on average, more numerous in CD8+ T cells than in CD4+.

The V segment lost 4 bases and the J segment 3 bases; nucleotides outside the gene matches: 9. Germline assignment: CDR1 SEHNR and CDR2 FQNEAQ (reference sequence). The CDR3 extends over 16 amino acids. Sequenced by immunoSEQ multiplex PCR; TCRdb stores in-frame clones only, minus some. The repertoire has some 66,000 clones, roughly 82% of them found once; the top ten carry 5.5% to 6%. Specimen: CD4+ or CD8+ T cells sorted from blood, collected in a trial of the OX40 agonist ivuxolimab. The V and J genes are TRBV7-9 and TRBJ2-1; TRBD1 aligns across 7 bases. This sequence originates from an adult with an advanced solid tumor such as melanoma, head and neck, liver or kidney cancer. As DNA, the CDR3 is TGTGCCAGCAGCTCTGACAGGGCCCATATCTACAATGAGCAGTTCTTC. Its protein is CASSSDRAHIYNEQFF.